These 23 T cell receptor beta chains share one sample of origin, sequenced in a study of siplizumab effects on memory and regulatory T cells. The method was immunoSEQ multiplex PCR; TCRdb's version includes in-frame clones alone and lacks a portion of them. The sample carries around 61,000 clones, less than 98% recorded once. Sequenced input: naive CD8+ T cells sorted from blood. These receptors originate from a human donor in good health.

CDR3 in DNA: TGTGCCAGCGGACAGGGTCCGACCTACGAGCAGTACTTC. Translating gives CASGQGPTYEQYF. This chain links TRBV6-6 with TRBJ2-7; 8 bases line up with TRBD1. Germline V gene sequence: CDR1 MNHNY, CDR2 SVGAGI (reference sequence). V was pared by 8 bases and J by 2 bases, with 5 bases of the junction left unmatched. The CDR3 spans 13 residues.

The gene calls are TRBV13 and TRBJ2-1; 7 nucleotides align to TRBD2. Losses at the gene ends were 1 base for V and 7 bases for J; bases not matched to a gene: 7. This CDR3 region has 15 residues. CDR1 and CDR2 from the germline V gene are PRHDT and FYEKMQ (reference sequence). The CDR3 protein is CASSLEGGSENEQFF. The CDR3 nucleotides are TGTGCCAGCAGCTTAGAGGGCGGGAGTGAGAATGAGCAGTTCTTC.

Comments on this clone: This specimen includes other DNA sequences encoding the same CDR3. The rearrangement links TRBV5-1 to TRBJ1-1; D gene ambiguous. From germline, CDR1 is SGHRS and CDR2 YFSETQ. CDR3 length equals 13 residues. V was clipped by 0 bases and J by 4 bases, with 7 bases between them. For the CDR3, the DNA is TGCGCCAGCAGCTTGGCCGGGAGCACTGAAGCTTTCTTT. Translating gives CASSLAGSTEAFF. Full variable domain (outside the CDR3, taken from reference TRBV5-1 and TRBJ1-1): KAGVTQTPRYLIKTRGQQVTLSCSPISGHRSVSWYQQTPGQGLQFLFEYFSETQRNKGNFPGRFSGRQFSNSRSEMNVSTLELGDSALYLCASSLAGSTEAFFGQGTRLTVV.

For this clone: Germline is not matched at one junction end, which may reflect a read error. This chain links TRBV25-1 with TRBJ2-2; 7 bases are shared with TRBD2. The V gene's germline CDR1 is MGHDK and CDR2 SYGVNS. The CDR3 extends over 16 amino acids. Written as DNA, the CDR3 is TGTGCCAGCAGTGAATTTCGGCGGGAGAATCACCGGGGAGCTGTTTTT. It is translated as CASSEFRRENHRGAVF.

This sequence joins TRBV29-1 and TRBJ1-2, with D unresolved. Germline CDR1 and CDR2: SQVTM and ANQGSEA. The CDR3 has 13 residues. V was cut by 6 bases and J by 3 bases, with 14 bases left in between. In nucleotides, the CDR3 is TGCAGCGTACCGCTGGAAGGATACTATGGCTACACCTTC. This encodes CSVPLEGYYGYTF.

This clone was recorded only once. This chain links TRBV9 with TRBJ2-7; possible D gene TRBD2, 6 bases. Germline loops: CDR1 SGDLS, CDR2 YYNGEE. CDR3 length equals 15 residues. The V end lost 2 bases, the J end lost 4 bases, and 16 bases lay between the germline ends. CDR3 DNA: TGTGCCAGCAGCGTTCAGGCGGGATCGGGGTACGAGCAGTACTTC. Translation: CASSVQAGSGYEQYF.

The J gene is TRBJ1-6, the V gene TRBV5-1; 8 bases match TRBD1. The CDR3 loop spans 15 amino acids. CDR1 is SGHRS, CDR2 YFSETQ, per germline. Trimming removed 0 bases from V and 7 bases from J; junction bases left unmatched: 3. CDR3 in amino acids: CASSLGQGANSPLHF. The CDR3 DNA reads TGCGCCAGCAGCTTGGGGCAGGGGGCCAATTCACCCCTCCACTTT.

V gene TRBV4-1 combines with J gene TRBJ1-2; D is perhaps TRBD1 (5 bases). V dropped 0 bases and J dropped 2 bases, with 10 bases sitting between them. CDR3 length equals 15 residues. Germline loops: CDR1 MGHRA, CDR2 YSYEKL. The chain's CDR3 is CASSQDGAGNYGYTF. CDR3 coding DNA: TGCGCCAGCAGCCAAGACGGGGCGGGAAACTATGGCTACACCTTC.

This chain connects TRBV9 to TRBJ2-7, with unresolved D. This CDR3 comprises 13 residues. Per germline, CDR1 SGDLS and CDR2 YYNGEE. Trimming left V 0 bases short and J 2 bases short, with 6 bases between. The CDR3 reads CASSVEDAYEQYF. The CDR3 region has the DNA TGTGCCAGCAGCGTAGAAGATGCCTACGAGCAGTACTTC.

The V gene is TRBV4-1, the J gene TRBJ2-1, with TRBD2 identical over 8 bases. Germline CDR1 MGHRA, CDR2 YSYEKL. The CDR3 covers 15 residues. V trimming: 2 bases; J trimming: 5 bases; junction bases outside the gene matches: 5. The CDR3 nucleotides are TGCGCCAGCAGCCAAATACTAGCGGAAAACAATGAGCAGTTCTTC. It is translated as CASSQILAENNEQFF.

CDR3 residues: CASSLAGLAYEQYF. The CDR3 region has the DNA TGCGCCAGCAGCTTGGCCGGACTCGCGTACGAGCAGTACTTC. The gene calls are TRBV5-1 and TRBJ2-7, with D tentatively TRBD2 (5 bases). Trimming took 0 bases from V and 4 from J, leaving 11 bases between them. Germline CDR1 and CDR2: SGHRS and YFSETQ. This CDR3 has 14 residues.

To note about this clone: Other DNA sequences from this sample encode an identical CDR3 as well. The genes are TRBV5-1 and TRBJ2-5; D ambiguous. The CDR3 contains 11 residues. Trimming shortened V by 2 bases and J by 3 bases, and 2 bases separated the two germline ends. Germline loops: CDR1 SGHRS, CDR2 YFSETQ. This CDR3 is CASSFEETQYF. The CDR3 DNA reads as TGCGCCAGCAGCTTCGAAGAGACCCAGTACTTC.

The chain employs TRBV13 and TRBJ2-1, with 14 nucleotides matching TRBD2. Looked up from germline, CDR1 is PRHDT and CDR2 is FYEKMQ (reference sequence). V gave up 4 bases and J gave up 1 base; unmatched junction bases: 9. The CDR3 has 19 residues. The CDR3 protein is CASSSTGLAGVGSYNEQFF. Written as DNA, the CDR3 is TGTGCCAGCAGCTCGACGGGACTAGCGGGAGTAGGATCCTACAATGAGCAGTTCTTC.

The J gene is TRBJ2-5, the V gene TRBV7-6; 15 bases match TRBD2. The CDR3 covers 15 residues. The J segment lost 5 bases and the V segment lost 5 bases, leaving 3 bases of the junction unmatched. Germline lookup yields CDR1 SGHVS and CDR2 FNYEAQ. CDR3 sequence: CASSPGLAGGETQYF. The CDR3 DNA sequence: TGTGCCAGCAGCCCCGGACTAGCGGGGGGGGAGACCCAGTACTTC.

The gene calls are TRBV13 and TRBJ2-2; unclear D gene. Germline CDR1 PRHDT, CDR2 FYEKMQ (reference sequence). V was pared by 4 bases and J by 0 bases, with 6 bases between. The CDR3 extends over 14 amino acids. The DNA of the CDR3 is TGTGCCAGCAGCTCCGACACGAACACCGGGGAGCTGTTTTTT. Amino acids: CASSSDTNTGELFF.

V usage is TRBV5-1 and J usage is TRBJ1-2; D unclear. V lost 2 bases and J 4 bases, leaving 6 bases between the germline ends. Germline values: CDR1 SGHRS, CDR2 YFSETQ. The CDR3 contains 12 residues. The CDR3 sequence: CASSFDGYGYTF. Written as DNA, the CDR3 is TGCGCCAGCAGCTTTGACGGCTATGGCTACACCTTC.

The chain employs TRBV5-4 and TRBJ1-2; no clear D. With 2 bases removed from V and 4 bases from J, the gap between germline ends came to 12 bases. Germline CDR1 and CDR2: SGHNT and YYREEE (reference sequence). This CDR3 contains 14 residues. CDR3 loop: CASSFSLSSYGYTF. The CDR3 DNA is TGTGCCAGCAGCTTTTCGTTGTCAAGCTATGGCTACACCTTC.

V and J are TRBV29-1 and TRBJ2-2; the match to TRBD2 covers 10 bases. Germline lookup yields CDR1 SQVTM and CDR2 ANQGSEA. The CDR3 spans 15 residues. V lost 5 bases to trimming and J lost 3 bases; unmatched junction nucleotides: 6. CDR3: CSVSLAGEDTGELFF. As DNA, the CDR3 is TGCAGCGTTTCGCTAGCGGGAGAAGACACCGGGGAGCTGTTTTTT.

CDR3 sequence reads: CASSQSFASLGSDTQYF. CDR3 nucleotides: TGCGCCAGCAGTCAATCGTTTGCCTCCCTTGGCTCAGATACGCAGTATTTT. The V call is TRBV23-1, the J call TRBJ2-3; D is unresolved. TRBV23-1 is sorted into the ORF group, with uncertain function. V was clipped by 0 bases and J by 4 bases, with 17 bases between them. The CDR3 covers 17 residues.

The V and J genes are TRBV15 and TRBJ2-7; TRBD2 agrees at 8 bases. CDR3 length: 16 residues. Germline trimming cut 4 bases from V and 7 bases from J; bases unmatched to any gene: 15. Germline V gene data show CDR1 as LNHNV and CDR2 as YYDKDF (reference sequence). Here the CDR3 reads CATSTTGLAGRGEQYF. The CDR3 DNA sequence: TGTGCCACCAGCACCACAGGGTTAGCGGGAAGGGGTGAGCAGTACTTC.

The V gene is TRBV28, the J gene TRBJ2-7; 14 bases fit TRBD2. V gave up 7 bases and J gave up 1 base; unmatched junction bases: 12. The CDR3 has 18 amino acids. CDR1 MDHEN and CDR2 SYDVKM come from the germline V gene. The CDR3: CASTPPGLAGDQSYEQYF. CDR3 nucleotide sequence: TGTGCCAGCACCCCCCCGGGACTAGCGGGAGATCAGTCCTACGAGCAGTACTTC. Full variable domain (outside the CDR3, taken from reference TRBV28 and TRBJ2-7): DVKVTQSSRYLVKRTGEKVFLECVQDMDHENMFWYRQDPGLGLRLIYFSYDVKMKEKGDIPEGYSVSREKKERFSLILESASTNQTSMYLCASTPPGLAGDQSYEQYFGPGTRLTVT.

The rearrangement uses TRBV15 and TRBJ2-7, with D possibly being TRBD1 or TRBD2 (5 bases each). Trimming left V 1 base short and J 0 bases short, with 7 bases between. The germline V gene has CDR1 LNHNV and CDR2 YYDKDF (reference sequence). The CDR3 sequence is 14 residues long. The CDR3 sequence is CATSRVGDSYEQYF. CDR3 DNA: TGTGCCACCAGCAGAGTGGGGGACTCCTACGAGCAGTACTTC.

The genes are TRBV28 and TRBJ1-1; D remains ambiguous. The CDR3 extends over 15 amino acids. V was cut by 7 bases and J by 4 bases, with 19 bases left in between. Per the germline V gene, CDR1 is MDHEN and CDR2 is SYDVKM. The DNA of the CDR3 is TGTGCCAGCACCCCCCCAAAAGTGCTGGGCACTGAAGCTTTCTTT. Translation gives CASTPPKVLGTEAFF.